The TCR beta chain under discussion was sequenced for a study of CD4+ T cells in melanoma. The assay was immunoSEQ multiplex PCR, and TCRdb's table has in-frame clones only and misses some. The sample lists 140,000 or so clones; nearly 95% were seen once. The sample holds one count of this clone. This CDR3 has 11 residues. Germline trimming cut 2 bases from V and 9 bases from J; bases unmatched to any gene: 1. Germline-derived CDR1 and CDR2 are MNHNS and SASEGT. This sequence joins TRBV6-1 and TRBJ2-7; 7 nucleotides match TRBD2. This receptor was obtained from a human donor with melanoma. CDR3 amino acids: CASSEWGGQYF. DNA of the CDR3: TGTGCCAGCAGTGAATGGGGGGGGCAGTACTTC.